The rows below give T cell receptor beta chains drawn from one sample of a study of T cell repertoires in cytomegalovirus infection. TCRdb passed the reads through MiXCR, listing each CDR3 protein once. The sample has approximately 180,000 distinct CDR3 sequences, about a sixth seen once. The specimen was CD8+ T cells from PBMCs. These receptors originate from a human donor in good health (CMV status not recorded). Some clones in this sample may be carry-over from other donors' samples. CDR3s include the opening cysteine and the closing phenylalanine or tryptophan. The D gene is left open where the match is weak. For some rows the clone size is stated as once, few or many, or as a class when expanded; others skip it.

d_call	v_call	clone_size	j_call	cdr3_aa	cdr3_nt
.	TRBV28	few	TRBJ2-1	CASSPWEVAYNEQFF	TGTGCCAGCAGTCCCTGGGAGGTAGCTTACAATGAGCAGTTCTTC
TRBD1	TRBV28	few	TRBJ2-7	CASSYRGKYEQYF	TGTGCCAGCAGTTACAGGGGTAAATACGAGCAGTACTTC
TRBD2	TRBV12-3/TRBV12-4	few	TRBJ2-5	CASSSRLAEKETQYF	TGTGCCAGCAGTTCACGACTAGCGGAAAAAGAGACCCAGTACTTC
.	TRBV6-6	few	TRBJ1-1	CASSTDTEAFF	TGTGCCAGCAGCACAGACACTGAAGCTTTCTTT
.	TRBV12-3/TRBV12-4	few	TRBJ2-5	CASSLLNSQETQYF	TGTGCCAGCAGTTTGTTAAACAGCCAAGAGACCCAGTACTTC
TRBD1	TRBV9	.	TRBJ1-2	CASSDGTGVLYGYTF	TGTGCCAGCAGCGATGGGACAGGGGTTCTCTATGGCTACACCTTC
TRBD1	TRBV7-9	.	TRBJ2-7	CASSLINRDSFTYEQYF	TGTGCCAGCAGCTTAATAAACCGGGACAGCTTTACCTACGAGCAGTACTTC
.	TRBV7-8	many	TRBJ2-7	CASSSITQVGYEQYF	TGTGCCAGCAGCTCAATAACCCAAGTTGGCTACGAGCAGTACTTC
.	TRBV7-9	.	TRBJ1-1	CASRVPRNTEAFF	TGTGCCAGCCGGGTCCCTCGGAACACTGAAGCTTTCTTT
TRBD2	TRBV11-2	many	TRBJ2-1	CASSFSGTQFF	TGTGCCAGCAGCTTTAGCGGGACGCAGTTCTTC
TRBD2	TRBV20-1	few	TRBJ2-1	CSARPAGALYNEQFF	TGCAGTGCTAGACCAGCGGGGGCTCTTTACAATGAGCAGTTCTTC
TRBD1	TRBV14	few	TRBJ2-7	CASSPGTGGYYEQYF	TGTGCCAGCAGCCCTGGGACAGGGGGCTACTACGAGCAGTACTTC
TRBD1	TRBV20-1	few	TRBJ2-7	CSARDPGTGGPMEQYF	TGCAGTGCTAGAGATCCCGGGACAGGAGGTCCGATGGAGCAGTACTTC
.	TRBV7-2	.	TRBJ1-1	CASSLNRLTEAFF	TGTGCCAGCAGCTTGAACAGGTTAACTGAAGCTTTCTTT
TRBD1	TRBV20-1	few	TRBJ1-1	CSARRQGSDTEAFF	TGCAGTGCACGTCGACAGGGATCTGACACTGAAGCTTTCTTT
TRBD2	TRBV12-3/TRBV12-4	.	TRBJ2-5	CATGGGWETQYF	TGTGCTACGGGCGGGGGATGGGAGACCCAGTACTTC
.	TRBV6-6	few	TRBJ1-1	CASSTEEYYTEAFF	TGTGCCAGCAGTACCGAGGAGTACTACACTGAAGCTTTCTTT
TRBD1	TRBV7-9	few	TRBJ2-4	CASSPATGELNIQYF	TGTGCCAGCAGCCCCGCGACAGGGGAGCTAAACATTCAGTACTTC
.	TRBV7-2	few	TRBJ1-1	CASSSAGTGSTEAFF	TGTGCCAGCAGCTCGGCAGGGACCGGAAGCACTGAAGCTTTCTTT
.	TRBV6-2/TRBV6-3	.	TRBJ2-7	CASSYVGYEQYF	TGTGCCAGCAGTTACGTAGGCTACGAGCAGTACTTC
.	TRBV7-9	.	TRBJ2-5	CASNTQGGQETQYF	TGTGCCAGCAATACTCAGGGGGGTCAAGAGACCCAGTACTTC
TRBD2	TRBV12-3/TRBV12-4	many	TRBJ2-1	CASSPTSAEGEQFF	TGTGCCAGCAGTCCTACTAGCGCCGAGGGTGAGCAGTTCTTC
.	TRBV12-3/TRBV12-4	.	TRBJ2-7	CASSLGTSSYEQYF	TGTGCCAGCAGTTTAGGGACATCTTCCTACGAGCAGTACTTC
.	TRBV7-9	few	TRBJ2-7	CASSLLQGHEQYF	TGTGCCAGCAGCTTACTACAGGGCCACGAGCAGTACTTC
.	TRBV7-2	.	TRBJ1-2	CASRESGYTF	TGTGCCAGCAGGGAAAGTGGCTACACCTTC
TRBD2	TRBV28	few	TRBJ2-5	CASSPSGGALGTQYF	TGTGCCAGCAGTCCTAGCGGGGGGGCCCTGGGGACCCAGTACTTC
TRBD2	TRBV7-2	many	TRBJ2-3	CASSQSGGTQYF	TGTGCCAGCAGCCAATCGGGGGGTACGCAGTATTTT
.	TRBV6-6	few	TRBJ1-5	CASTRQGANQPQHF	TGTGCCAGCACCCGGCAGGGTGCTAATCAGCCCCAGCATTTT
TRBD1	TRBV7-2	many	TRBJ1-5	CASSLDTGGAQPQHF	TGTGCCAGCAGCTTAGATACAGGGGGGGCTCAGCCCCAGCATTTT
.	TRBV28	.	TRBJ2-6	CASSSPPDRDYIAGANVLTF	TGTGCCAGCAGTTCCCCACCCGACAGGGACTACATTGCTGGGGCCAACGTCCTGACTTTC
TRBD2	TRBV6-2/TRBV6-3	few	TRBJ2-1	CASSYERGVYNEQFF	TGTGCCAGCAGTTACGAGCGGGGGGTCTACAATGAGCAGTTCTTC
.	TRBV6-5	.	TRBJ2-1	CATLASSSMRNEQFF	TGTGCCACCCTAGCGAGTTCATCGATGAGGAATGAGCAGTTCTTC
.	TRBV12-3/TRBV12-4	.	TRBJ1-4	CASSFGVYATNEKLFF	TGTGCCAGCAGTTTTGGAGTATATGCAACTAATGAAAAACTGTTTTTT
.	TRBV4-1	few	TRBJ2-7	CASSQGQGRRYEQYF	TGCGCCAGCAGCCAAGGGCAGGGAAGGAGGTACGAGCAGTACTTC
TRBD2	TRBV2	few	TRBJ2-7	CASSGVAGGSSYEQYF	TGTGCCAGCAGTGGGGTAGCGGGGGGATCCTCCTACGAGCAGTACTTC
TRBD1	TRBV12-3/TRBV12-4	.	TRBJ2-7	CASRNLGTGDHEQYF	TGTGCCAGCAGAAACCTCGGGACAGGGGACCACGAGCAGTACTTC
.	TRBV7-2	medium-sized	TRBJ1-5	CASSLGLGTQPQHF	TGTGCCAGCAGCCTAGGGTTGGGGACACAGCCCCAGCATTTT
.	TRBV5-8	few	TRBJ2-2	CASSPGKGTGELFF	TGTGCCAGCAGCCCTGGAAAGGGGACCGGGGAGCTGTTTTTT
.	TRBV7-2	few	TRBJ2-7	CASSLVEGPSYEQYF	TGTGCCAGCAGCTTAGTTGAGGGGCCTTCCTACGAGCAGTACTTC
.	TRBV12-3/TRBV12-4	.	TRBJ2-2	CASSLRLANTGELFF	TGTGCCAGCAGTTTAAGACTAGCGAACACCGGGGAGCTGTTTTTT
.	TRBV7-2	.	TRBJ1-1	CASSRANTEAFF	TGTGCCAGCAGCCGCGCAAACACTGAAGCTTTCTTT
TRBD1	TRBV27	.	TRBJ2-7	CASSRQGILREQYF	TGTGCCAGCAGTAGACAGGGCATCCTACGAGAGCAGTACTTC
TRBD1	TRBV27	few	TRBJ2-5	CASSSLDRGTETQYF	TGTGCCAGCAGTTCATTGGACAGGGGGACAGAGACCCAGTACTTC
.	TRBV28	.	TRBJ2-7	CASSLFFDEQYF	TGTGCCAGCAGTTTATTTTTCGATGAGCAGTACTTC
TRBD2	TRBV28	.	TRBJ2-1	CASSSPKRGGSYNEQFF	TGTGCCAGCAGTTCCCCTAAACGGGGGGGCTCCTACAATGAGCAGTTCTTC
TRBD1	TRBV7-8	.	TRBJ2-7	CASSSPGTGGSYEQYF	TGTGCCAGCAGCTCTCCAGGGACAGGCGGTTCCTACGAGCAGTACTTC
.	TRBV11-2	.	TRBJ2-2	CASSSSRGTGELFF	TGTGCCAGCAGCTCTAGTAGGGGGACCGGGGAGCTGTTTTTT
.	TRBV19	.	TRBJ1-1	CASKVSAGANTEAFF	TGTGCCAGTAAGGTTTCGGCAGGGGCCAACACTGAAGCTTTCTTT